The 24 T cell receptor beta chains presented below share a single source sample, sequenced in a study of blood T cell repertoires in COVID-19. Measured with immunoSEQ multiplex PCR; TCRdb has only the in-frame clones, and not every one. The table includes 110,000 to 150,000 clones, about four fifths detected once. Sequencing was carried out using peripheral blood. These receptors came from an elderly woman in a cohort sampled during active or convalescent COVID-19.

This chain links TRBV7-2 with TRBJ1-2, with TRBD1 as a possible D gene (5 bases). CDR1 is SGHTA and CDR2 is FQGNSA in the germline V gene. Deletions cut 1 base from V and 3 bases from J, with 12 bases between. The CDR3 is made up of 15 amino acids. The CDR3 sequence is CASSLGRAVDYGYTF. The CDR3 region has the DNA TGTGCCAGCAGCTTAGGCAGGGCGGTAGACTATGGCTACACCTTC.

This clone was detected once. The genes are TRBV21-1 and TRBJ2-1; the DNA was not compared with TRBD2, the D call given in the table. TRBV21-1 is flagged as a pseudogene. The CDR3 sequence is 14 residues long. The CDR3 sequence is CASSPQKSSVEQFF. For the CDR3, the DNA is TGTGCCAGCAGCCCCCAGAAGAGCAGCGTTGAGCAGTTCTTC.

The rearrangement joins TRBV2 to TRBJ2-1, with 11 nucleotides matching TRBD1. Germline trimming cut 5 bases from V and 0 bases from J; bases unmatched to any gene: 3. The CDR3 has 16 amino acids. Germline CDR1 and CDR2: SNHLY and FYNNEI. In DNA, the CDR3 is TGTGCCAGCAGTCGTGGGACAGGGGGCTCCTACAATGAGCAGTTCTTC. This sequence encodes CASSRGTGGSYNEQFF.

This clone was counted once. The J gene is TRBJ1-2, the V gene TRBV7-9; weak D call: TRBD1 (5 bases). The CDR3 runs to 11 residues. Trimming removed 8 bases from V and 7 bases from J, with 11 bases in between. Germline loops: CDR1 SEHNR, CDR2 FQNEAQ (reference sequence). The CDR3 sequence is CASQEGLGYTF. The CDR3 nucleotides are TGTGCCAGCCAGGAGGGACTTGGCTACACCTTC.

The chain couples TRBV18 to TRBJ1-2; TRBD1 matches 7 bases. The germline CDR1 and CDR2 sequences are KGHSH and LQKENI. CDR3 length: 13 residues. With 4 bases clipped from V and 6 bases from J, the junction kept 5 bases outside the gene matches. CDR3 in amino acids: CASSRTTGNGYTF. DNA for the CDR3: TGTGCCAGCTCACGAACGACAGGGAATGGCTACACCTTC.

The rearrangement links TRBV11-2 to TRBJ1-2; D is undetermined. CDR1 is SGHAT and CDR2 is FQNNGV in the germline V gene. Between the trimmed V and J ends, which lost 1 base and 5 bases, there was a span of 5 bases. The CDR3 covers 12 residues. CDR3 sequence reads: CASSLGAYGYTF. Written as DNA, the CDR3 is TGTGCCAGCAGCTTAGGCGCTTATGGCTACACCTTC.

The V gene is TRBV5-6, the J gene TRBJ1-2, with D hard to call. The CDR3 runs 13 residues. Trimming removed 4 bases from V and 6 bases from J, with 13 bases in between. The germline V gene encodes CDR1 SGHDT and CDR2 YYEEEE. Here the CDR3 DNA reads TGTGCCAGCAGCCCGGCGGGGAGGAATGGCTACACCTTC. Protein product: CASSPAGRNGYTF.

V is TRBV6-6 and J is TRBJ1-1; 8 bases map to TRBD1. CDR1 is MNHNY and CDR2 is SVGAGI in the germline V gene (reference sequence). The CDR3 extends over 11 amino acids. J lost 7 bases, V lost 8 bases, and 3 bases had no gene match. CDR3 loop: CASGQGSEAFF. The CDR3 DNA reads TGTGCCAGCGGACAGGGCAGTGAAGCTTTCTTT.

The chain has TRBV3-1 (or the pseudogene TRBV3-2) and TRBJ2-5, with TRBD1 identical over 9 bases. Germline values: CDR1 LGHDT, CDR2 YNNKEL (reference sequence). Unmatched junction bases numbered 4, after V lost 3 bases and J lost 5 bases. This CDR3 is 14 amino acids long. DNA for the CDR3: TGTGCCAGCAGCCAGATAGGACAGGGGGAGACCCAGTACTTC. This gives the protein CASSQIGQGETQYF.

This clone was picked up one time. The chain uses TRBV7-6 and TRBJ2-5, with a tentative D call TRBD1 (6 bases). The CDR3 runs to 15 residues. Per germline, CDR1 SGHVS and CDR2 FNYEAQ. V was pared by 6 bases and J by 9 bases, with 23 bases between. Here the CDR3 DNA reads TGTGCCAGCAGGAAACAGGGAAACCCCTCCGGGGCCCAGTACTTC. Its translation is CASRKQGNPSGAQYF.

The CDR3 nucleotides are TGTGCCAGCAGTTTCCGTCAGGGGGCCGGGTTCGGCACTGAAGCTTTCTTT. This codes for CASSFRQGAGFGTEAFF. The chain recombines TRBV27 with TRBJ1-1; 8 bases match TRBD1. This CDR3 comprises 17 residues. The junction had 13 bases not matched to a gene; V was cut back by 3 bases and J by 4 bases. CDR1 and CDR2 (germline): MNHEY, SMNVEV (reference sequence).

This sequence joins TRBV4-3 and TRBJ2-1; D not certain. The CDR3 is 16 amino acids. From germline, CDR1 is LGHNA and CDR2 YSLEER. V shed 1 base and J shed 8 bases, with 18 bases lying between them. This CDR3 is CASSQVKISRLDEQFF. CDR3 in DNA: TGCGCCAGCAGCCAAGTGAAGATTTCTAGGCTGGATGAGCAGTTCTTC.

A remark on this clone: One junction end disagrees with the germline gene, perhaps due to a read error. The chain is built from TRBV7-7 and TRBJ2-5; D may be TRBD2 (6 bases). Germline V gives CDR1 SSHAT, CDR2 FNYEAQ (reference sequence). CDR3 size: 14 residues. CDR3 sequence reads: CASSTGPGGETQYF. The CDR3 nucleotides are TGTGCTAGCAGCACCGGACCCGGAGGGGAGACCCAGTACTTC.

This clone has only a few counts. The chain is built from TRBV4-1 and TRBJ2-7; 8 bases align to TRBD1. V trimming: 4 bases; J trimming: 4 bases; junction bases outside the gene matches: 6. Germline CDR1 MGHRA, CDR2 YSYEKL. CDR3 size: 14 residues. CDR3 residues: CASSLEDRAYEQYF. CDR3 nucleotides: TGCGCCAGCAGCCTGGAGGACAGGGCGTACGAGCAGTACTTC.

To note about this clone: This same CDR3 is encoded by further DNA sequences in the sample. The chain has TRBV19 and TRBJ2-2; D uncertain. CDR1 LNHDA and CDR2 SQIVND come from the germline V gene (reference sequence). V lost 3 bases, J lost 5 bases, and 10 bases lay in between. The CDR3 contains 14 residues. The CDR3 spells CASSIESGTGELFF. CDR3 DNA: TGTGCCAGTAGTATTGAATCGGGTACCGGGGAGCTGTTTTTT.

V is TRBV6-5 and J is TRBJ1-6, with 9 nucleotides matching TRBD1. With V trimmed by 9 bases and J by 10 bases, 10 bases remained unmatched. CDR3 length: 14 residues. From germline, CDR1 is MNHEY and CDR2 SVGAGI. CDR3 nucleotides: TGTGCCAGTTGGGGACAGGGACGACGGTCACCCCTCCACTTT. This codes for CASWGQGRRSPLHF.

The chain couples TRBV18 to TRBJ2-1, with a tentative D call TRBD2 (6 bases). Germline lookup yields CDR1 KGHSH and CDR2 LQKENI. This CDR3 contains 15 residues. V gave up 5 bases and J gave up 0 bases, with 11 bases separating them. CDR3 sequence: CASSFSGSSYNEQFF. Written as DNA, the CDR3 is TGTGCCAGCTCATTTAGCGGCAGCTCCTACAATGAGCAGTTCTTC.

The V call is TRBV7-2, the J call TRBJ1-4; 9 bases are shared with TRBD1. Trimming cost V 4 bases and J 10 bases; bases outside gene matches: 7. Looked up from germline, CDR1 is SGHTA and CDR2 is FQGNSA. This CDR3 region has 14 residues. The CDR3 region is CASSSGQGYGKLFF. In nucleotides, the CDR3 is TGTGCCAGCAGCTCAGGACAGGGGTACGGAAAACTGTTTTTT.

CDR3 sequence: CASRQSTDLGGTQYF. In DNA, the CDR3 is TGTGCCAGCAGGCAAAGTACCGACCTAGGGGGTACGCAGTATTTT. This chain joins TRBV7-2 and TRBJ2-3; D may be TRBD1 (6 bases). The germline CDR1 and CDR2 sequences are SGHTA and FQGNSA. The V end lost 6 bases, the J end lost 8 bases, and 21 bases lay between the germline ends. The CDR3 runs 15 residues.

Here the CDR3 reads CASSDRHEAFF. CDR3 DNA sequence: TGTGCCAGCAGTGACAGGCATGAAGCTTTCTTT. The V and J genes are TRBV2 and TRBJ1-1; D is undetermined. Trimming took 3 bases from V and 7 from J, leaving 6 bases between them. The CDR3 contains 11 residues. From germline, CDR1 is SNHLY and CDR2 FYNNEI. The whole variable domain, filled in from reference TRBV2 and TRBJ1-1, reads EPEVTQTPSHQVTQMGQEVILRCVPISNHLYFYWYRQILGQKVEFLVSFYNNEISEKSEIFDDQFSVERPDGSNFTLKIRSTKLEDSAMYFCASSDRHEAFFGQGTRLTVV.

The gene calls are TRBV5-1 and TRBJ2-5; 14 bases are shared with TRBD2. The CDR3 is made up of 16 amino acids. Germline lookup yields CDR1 SGHRS and CDR2 YFSETQ. V trimming: 4 bases; J trimming: 4 bases; junction bases outside the gene matches: 6. The CDR3, as DNA: TGCGCCAGCAGCACGGGACTAGCGGGAGACCGAGAGACCCAGTACTTC. Residues: CASSTGLAGDRETQYF.

The chain has TRBV15 and TRBJ1-1, with 12 positions matching TRBD1. The CDR3 contains 16 residues. Trimming cost V 2 bases and J 11 bases; bases outside gene matches: 12. CDR1 and CDR2 from the germline V gene are LNHNV and YYDKDF (reference sequence). CDR3 region: CATSRPGTGGSGAAFF. CDR3 in DNA: TGTGCCACCAGCAGACCTGGGACAGGGGGCTCTGGGGCCGCTTTCTTT.

J is TRBJ1-2 and V is TRBV5-6, with 11 bases lining up with TRBD1. The CDR3 is made up of 18 amino acids. Germline-derived CDR1 and CDR2 are SGHDT and YYEEEE. The ends lost 6 bases at V and 6 bases at J; junction bases unmatched: 19. Written as DNA, the CDR3 is TGTGCCAGCACCCTAAGAAGGCGATGGGGACAGGGGGTTGATGGCTACACCTTC. Translated, it gives CASTLRRRWGQGVDGYTF.

The chain has TRBV28 and TRBJ1-4; D call uncertain. V lost 8 bases to trimming and J lost 8 bases, with 15 bases between them. The CDR3 loop spans 13 amino acids. Germline V gene data show CDR1 as MDHEN and CDR2 as SYDVKM. The CDR3 sequence is CASLTPGREKLFF. The CDR3 coding sequence is TGTGCCAGCTTGACACCCGGTAGGGAAAAACTGTTTTTT.